The rows below give T cell receptor beta chains drawn from one sample of a study of cytomegalovirus exposure and HLA in healthy donors. Some clones are missing from TCRdb's copy, which holds only in-frame ones; the method was immunoSEQ multiplex PCR. The table shows some 140,000 clones, with less than 80% occurring only once. Sequencing used PBMCs. Receptor source: a middle-aged man in good health and CMV-seropositive. CDR3s leave out the opening cysteine and the closing phenylalanine or tryptophan.

>TRBV7-8|11
ASSLVENTEAF
>TRBV2|13
ASSVVQANTGELF
>TRBV5-6|15
ASGPALGRINTGELF
>TRBV7-9|12
ASSLVGSSYEQY
>TRBV6-5|12
ASSYRGANTEAF
>TRBV4-3|14
ASSQDLAGGPDTQY
>TRBV4-2|12
ASSQPGQTYEQY
>TRBV25-1|11
ASSVAGGRGYT
>TRBV5-1|12
ASSPPYQSNEQF
>TRBV18|13
ASSPPSVRPYEQY
>TRBV7-8|10
ASSRVGNEQF
>TRBV4-1|15
ASSQPPGLAVVDTQY
>TRBV7-3|11
ASSLSRGVGYT
>TRBV27|16
ASTRVVHGLDNTGELF
>TRBV6-5|13
ASSLTAFSYNEQF
>TRBV27|11
ASSLAGTSEQF
>TRBV2|15
ASSQGRTISGANVLT
>TRBV5-8|10
ASGIFTGVAF
>TRBV5-5|10
ASARGTGELF
>TRBV6-5|13
ASKSTGQGRNEQY
>TRBV2|13
ASRAGQNSNQPQH
>TRBV6-5|12
ASSSGQRRNTIY
>TRBV11-3|12
ASSLELAGVTQY
>TRBV2|13
ASSEYQLVQNEQF
>TRBV29-1|16
SVEVGGGGGGAGGTQY
>TRBV6-1|10
ASSLTGVGYT
>TRBV29-1|11
SVRAGLNQPQH